Following are 30 T cell receptor beta chains from one sample sequenced in a study of cytomegalovirus exposure and HLA in healthy donors. Primers included in the PCR were 60 Vbeta and 13 Jbeta primers. Some clones are missing from TCRdb's copy, which holds only in-frame ones; the method was immunoSEQ multiplex PCR. The table for this sample gives 150,000 or so clones. Material for sequencing was PBMCs. The receptors were sampled from a woman aged 45-60 years in good health and CMV-seronegative.

The chain combines TRBV5-1 with TRBJ2-5, with D hard to call. Trimming removed 0 bases from V and 4 bases from J, with 10 bases in between. Germline V CDR1 and CDR2: SGHRS, YFSETQ. The CDR3 contains 14 residues. The CDR3 DNA reads as TGCGCCAGCAGCTTGGTTAGTCCCCGAGAGACCCAGTACTTC. As protein: CASSLVSPRETQYF.

The gene calls are TRBV11-3 and TRBJ2-3, with D possibly TRBD1 on 6 matching bases. Germline CDR1 reads SGHNT; CDR2 reads YENEEA. V lost 0 bases and J 5 bases, leaving 9 bases between the germline ends. This CDR3 has 14 residues. The CDR3 coding sequence is TGTGCCAGCAGCTTAGAGGGGGCGGTAGATACGCAGTATTTT. Translation: CASSLEGAVDTQYF.

The chain has TRBV5-1 and TRBJ2-5, with D maybe TRBD2 (6 bases). The CDR3 totals 18 residues. Germline V gene sequence: CDR1 SGHRS, CDR2 YFSETQ. The ends were cut back, 5 bases at V and 1 base at J, with 24 bases in the middle. In DNA form, the CDR3 reads TGCGCCAGCAGTCGGAGGAGGGTGGTCGTCAGCGGCCAAGAGACCCAGTACTTC. It translates to CASSRRRVVVSGQETQYF.

V and J are TRBV7-9 and TRBJ1-1, with D tentatively TRBD1 (6 bases). CDR3 length: 13 residues. Germline-derived CDR1 and CDR2 are SEHNR and FQNEAQ (reference sequence). Trimming cost V 5 bases and J 3 bases, with 10 bases left between them. The CDR3 DNA follows: TGTGCCAGCAGCCCTGGACAGTACACTGAAGCTTTCTTT. This codes for CASSPGQYTEAFF.

This sequence joins TRBV2 and TRBJ1-2; 8 bases align to TRBD1. This CDR3 is 15 amino acids long. Germline lookup yields CDR1 SNHLY and CDR2 FYNNEI. V dropped 6 bases and J dropped 4; count of bases not matched to a gene: 10. CDR3 coding DNA: TGTGCCAGCAGGAGGGGACAGGAGGGCGGCTATGGCTACACCTTC. It encodes CASRRGQEGGYGYTF.

V is TRBV21-1 and J is TRBJ1-4. TRBV21-1 is assigned pseudogene status. The CDR3 sequence is 14 residues long. DNA of the CDR3: TGTGCCAGCAGCAAAGTTCCGAAGCCGGTGGAACTGTTTTTT. It codes for CASSKVPKPVELFF.

The chain couples TRBV19 to TRBJ1-2, with D hard to call. Germline V CDR1 and CDR2: LNHDA, SQIVND (reference sequence). The CDR3 spans 13 residues. Trimming took 6 bases from V and 5 from J, leaving 13 bases between them. The CDR3 reads CASRSPGMYGYTF. The DNA of the CDR3 is TGTGCCAGTAGGTCCCCGGGGATGTATGGCTACACCTTC.

The rearrangement links TRBV29-1 to TRBJ2-7; D perhaps matches TRBD2 (5 bases). The CDR3 is 14 amino acids. V lost 3 bases to trimming and J lost 3 bases, with 15 bases between them. Germline assignment: CDR1 SQVTM and CDR2 ANQGSEA. The CDR3 region is CSVESRFGDYEQYF. CDR3 DNA sequence: TGCAGCGTTGAGAGCCGGTTCGGGGACTACGAGCAGTACTTC.

The V call is TRBV27, the J call TRBJ2-5, with 8 bases matching TRBD2. V lost 3 bases to trimming and J lost 5 bases; unmatched junction nucleotides: 11. The CDR3 has 16 amino acids. Germline-derived CDR1 and CDR2 are MNHEY and SMNVEV (reference sequence). CDR3 region: CASSFRSGTGGETQYF. The CDR3 coding sequence is TGTGCCAGCAGTTTCCGCAGTGGGACGGGGGGGGAGACCCAGTACTTC.

The chain joins TRBV7-8 to TRBJ1-5; TRBD1 might be the D (6 bases). Germline values: CDR1 SGHVS, CDR2 FQNEAQ. Trimming stripped 5 bases from V and 0 bases from J, with 14 bases between. The CDR3 extends over 16 amino acids. CDR3 sequence (DNA): TGTGCCAGCAGCACGGGACACCCCTATAGCAATCAGCCCCAGCATTTT. Translation gives CASSTGHPYSNQPQHF.

J is TRBJ1-1 and V is TRBV7-9, with D tentatively TRBD1 (5 bases). V dropped 2 bases and J dropped 1 base, with 5 bases sitting between them. CDR3 length: 13 residues. Germline assignment: CDR1 SEHNR and CDR2 FQNEAQ (reference sequence). This CDR3 is CASSLQGNTEAFF. The CDR3 coding sequence is TGTGCCAGCAGCTTACAGGGGAACACTGAAGCTTTCTTT.

This chain links TRBV27 with TRBJ2-1; TRBD1 matches at 9 bases. CDR3 length: 16 amino acids. V gave up 8 bases and J gave up 2 bases; unmatched junction bases: 10. CDR1 and CDR2 (germline): MNHEY, SMNVEV (reference sequence). In DNA, the CDR3 is TGTGCCAGCCCCAAATCAGGGGACAGGGCCTACAATGAGCAGTTCTTC. Residues: CASPKSGDRAYNEQFF.

This sequence joins TRBV5-6 and TRBJ2-1, with 7 bases identical to TRBD2. Germline CDR1 and CDR2: SGHDT and YYEEEE. This CDR3 has 14 residues. J lost 5 bases, V lost 0 bases, and 2 bases had no gene match. This chain's CDR3 is CASSLAAGDNEQFF. As DNA, the CDR3 is TGTGCCAGCAGCTTGGCCGCGGGGGACAATGAGCAGTTCTTC.

The genes are TRBV9 and TRBJ2-5; D is undetermined. This CDR3 region has 15 residues. From germline, CDR1 is SGDLS and CDR2 YYNGEE. V lost 2 bases and J 0 bases, leaving 11 bases between the germline ends. The CDR3 DNA reads as TGTGCCAGCAGCGTCTCCCAACAGTACCAAGAGACCCAGTACTTC. Encoded protein: CASSVSQQYQETQYF.

The genes are TRBV6-5 and TRBJ2-5; TRBD1 matches at 7 bases. The CDR3 extends over 15 amino acids. Germline loops: CDR1 MNHEY, CDR2 SVGAGI. The junction had 14 bases not matched to a gene; V was cut back by 8 bases and J by 5 bases. The CDR3 DNA reads TGTGCCAGCCATACAAAACAGGGGCCCCGGGAGACCCAGTACTTC. Translated, it gives CASHTKQGPRETQYF.

CDR3 bases: TGTGCCAGCAGTGCAACAGGGACCTACGAGCAGTACTTC. Translation gives CASSATGTYEQYF. The genes are TRBV2 and TRBJ2-7; possibly TRBD1 for D (6 bases). The V and J ends lost 4 bases and 2 bases respectively, with 9 bases between them. Germline values: CDR1 SNHLY, CDR2 FYNNEI. This CDR3 has 13 residues.

As regards this clone: Because it lacks the conserved phenylalanine or tryptophan at the end, this CDR3 is likely a read error. The limits of the CDR3 on the DNA are not certain, so only TCRdb's listed CDR3 is given. This chain joins TRBV27 and TRBJ2-4; the table's D call TRBD2 went unverified against the DNA. The CDR3 length equals 15 residues, ends included. Germline V gene lookup returns CDR1 MNHEY and CDR2 SMNVEV (reference sequence). CDR3 residues: CASSPRLAGGSEVYI.

The V call is TRBV4-2, the J call TRBJ2-7; tentative D call: TRBD1 (5 bases). CDR1 LGHNA and CDR2 YNFKEQ come from the germline V gene. V lost 0 bases, J lost 3 bases, and 12 bases lay in between. CDR3 length: 15 residues. The CDR3 region has the DNA TGTGCCAGCAGCCAAGACAGAGACAGAATCTACGAGCAGTACTTC. Amino acids: CASSQDRDRIYEQYF.

The rearrangement uses TRBV19 and TRBJ2-7; D may be TRBD2 (5 bases). Trimming left V 5 bases short and J 2 bases short, with 16 bases between. In germline, CDR1 is LNHDA, CDR2 SQIVND (reference sequence). There are 15 residues in the CDR3. This CDR3 reads CASSASGRGTYEQYF. CDR3 bases: TGTGCCAGTAGTGCCTCAGGAAGAGGGACCTACGAGCAGTACTTC.

The chain uses TRBV6-1 and TRBJ2-4; D uncertain. This CDR3 comprises 14 residues. Germline V gives CDR1 MNHNS, CDR2 SASEGT. Trimming pared 5 bases from V and 1 base from J, leaving 9 bases between. CDR3 sequence: CASSSQDAKNIQYF. CDR3 sequence (DNA): TGTGCCAGCAGTAGCCAGGATGCCAAAAACATTCAGTACTTC.

This chain uses TRBV19 with TRBJ2-7; 11 bases map to TRBD2. This CDR3 has 16 amino acids. V dropped 4 bases and J dropped 2; count of bases not matched to a gene: 7. CDR1 and CDR2 (germline): LNHDA, SQIVND (reference sequence). The CDR3 nucleotides are TGTGCCAGTAGTAGAATACTAGCGGGAGAGACCTACGAGCAGTACTTC. Its protein product is CASSRILAGETYEQYF.

The chain joins TRBV4-1 to TRBJ2-5, with 8 bases identical to TRBD2. V shed 1 base and J 2 bases; nucleotides not matched to a gene: 6. Germline V gene lookup returns CDR1 MGHRA and CDR2 YSYEKL. This CDR3 is built from 16 residues. The CDR3 protein is CASSQARSGAQETQYF. CDR3 DNA: TGCGCCAGCAGCCAAGCGCGTAGCGGGGCTCAAGAGACCCAGTACTTC.

The chain recombines TRBV2 with TRBJ1-5, with 7 bases matching TRBD1. CDR1 and CDR2 from the germline V gene are SNHLY and FYNNEI. The CDR3 runs to 13 residues. V trimming: 6 bases; J trimming: 3 bases; junction bases outside the gene matches: 2. The CDR3 DNA reads TGTGCCAGCAGGACAGGGATCAATCAGCCCCAGCATTTT. It codes for CASRTGINQPQHF.

This rearrangement joins TRBV11-3 to TRBJ2-2; a possible D gene is TRBD1 (5 bases). The CDR3 has 15 residues. Trimming left V 5 bases short and J 1 base short, with 11 bases between. Per the germline V gene, CDR1 is SGHNT and CDR2 is YENEEA. The CDR3 sequence: CASSPTQGNTGELFF. CDR3 in DNA: TGTGCCAGCAGCCCAACTCAGGGGAACACCGGGGAGCTGTTTTTT.

This chain joins TRBV9 and TRBJ1-2; 7 nucleotides match TRBD1. Per germline, CDR1 SGDLS and CDR2 YYNGEE. Trimming cost V 4 bases and J 4 bases; bases outside gene matches: 16. The CDR3 extends over 17 amino acids. CDR3 amino acids: CASSPRTGRSPSYGYTF. Here the CDR3 DNA reads TGTGCCAGCAGCCCTCGGACAGGTCGCTCCCCCTCCTATGGCTACACCTTC.

V is TRBV6-6 and J is TRBJ2-7; TRBD1 matches 9 bases. V gave up 5 bases and J gave up 5 bases; unmatched junction bases: 7. In germline, CDR1 is MNHNY, CDR2 SVGAGI (reference sequence). The CDR3 has 14 amino acids. The CDR3 DNA follows: TGTGCCAGCAGTCTTTCCGGGACAGGGAACGAGCAGTACTTC. It yields the protein CASSLSGTGNEQYF.

The chain carries TRBV6-5 and TRBJ2-5; a possible D gene is TRBD2 (5 bases). V lost 0 bases, J lost 2 bases, and 13 bases lay in between. This CDR3 spans 16 amino acids. The germline V gene encodes CDR1 MNHEY and CDR2 SVGAGI. The CDR3 coding sequence is TGTGCCAGCAGTTACTCAGGGAGTCGGCTACAAGAGACCCAGTACTTC. Translation: CASSYSGSRLQETQYF.

J is TRBJ2-2 and V is TRBV9; D is possibly TRBD2 (5 bases). Germline V CDR1 and CDR2: SGDLS, YYNGEE. V was trimmed by 0 bases and J by 4 bases, leaving 13 bases between them. The CDR3 spans 16 residues. CDR3 nucleotides: TGTGCCAGCAGCGTAGCTACAGACTATCGCACCGGGGAGCTGTTTTTT. Protein: CASSVATDYRTGELFF.

J is TRBJ1-2 and V is TRBV19, with TRBD1 as a possible D gene (6 bases). Germline V gene data show CDR1 as LNHDA and CDR2 as SQIVND (reference sequence). This CDR3 has 16 amino acids. Trimming left V 5 bases short and J 7 bases short, with 23 bases between. As DNA, the CDR3 is TGTGCCAGTAGTGATCAACAGGGCCGGTTTGTCTTTGGCTACACCTTC. As protein: CASSDQQGRFVFGYTF.

The J gene is TRBJ2-3, the V gene TRBV19; D gene unclear. Germline loops: CDR1 LNHDA, CDR2 SQIVND (reference sequence). Trimming stripped 3 bases from V and 6 bases from J, with 10 bases between. CDR3 length equals 13 residues. CDR3 nucleotides: TGTGCCAGTAGTATCCTCTCCGGGGATACGCAGTATTTT. Translated, it gives CASSILSGDTQYF.